The 30 T cell receptor beta chains listed next were all sequenced from one sample in a study of T cell responses to AZD1222 COVID-19 vaccine. The method was immunoSEQ multiplex PCR; TCRdb's version includes in-frame clones alone and lacks a portion of them. The sample gives approximately 150,000 clones, 85% to 95% of which show up once; 9.5% to 15% is in the top ten. Material: peripheral blood, obtained after recovery from COVID-19. The receptor source for this set is an adult who had recovered from COVID-19.

The chain has TRBV5-6 and TRBJ1-1; D might be TRBD1 (5 bases). V lost 0 bases and J lost 6, with 12 bases in between. The germline V gene has CDR1 SGHDT and CDR2 YYEEEE. The CDR3 runs 14 residues. This chain's CDR3 is CASSLVGKGAEAFF. The CDR3, as DNA: TGTGCCAGCAGCTTGGTGGGGAAAGGGGCTGAAGCTTTCTTT. The variable domain in full, with the rest retrieved from reference TRBV5-6 and TRBJ1-1, is DAGVTQSPTHLIKTRGQQVTLRCSPKSGHDTVSWYQQALGQGPQFIFQYYEEEERQRGNFPDRFSGHQFPNYSSELNVNALLLGDSALYLCASSLVGKGAEAFFGQGTRLTVV.

The chain has TRBV5-4 and TRBJ1-2, with TRBD1 matching over 9 bases. This CDR3 is 15 amino acids long. Germline CDR1 and CDR2: SGHNT and YYREEE (reference sequence). V trimming: 4 bases; J trimming: 4 bases; junction bases outside the gene matches: 8. The CDR3 spells CASSGGQGTSYGYTF. The CDR3 bases are TGTGCCAGCAGCGGTGGACAGGGGACCTCCTATGGCTACACCTTC. The whole variable domain, remainder taken from reference TRBV5-4 and TRBJ1-2, is ETGVTQSPTHLIKTRGQQVTLRCSSQSGHNTVSWYQQALGQGPQFIFQYYREEENGRGNFPPRFSGLQFPNYSSELNVNALELDDSALYLCASSGGQGTSYGYTFGSGTRLTVV.

The J gene is TRBJ1-1, the V gene TRBV7-9; possibly TRBD1 for D (6 bases). CDR3 size: 16 residues. Germline-derived CDR1 and CDR2 are SEHNR and FQNEAQ (reference sequence). Trimming stripped 4 bases from V and 1 base from J, with 16 bases between. This CDR3 is CASSYRDTLPNTEAFF. The CDR3 DNA sequence: TGTGCCAGCAGCTACCGGGACACCTTACCGAACACTGAAGCTTTCTTT.

The chain links TRBV7-9 to TRBJ2-1, with a tentative D call TRBD1 (6 bases). The CDR3 covers 15 residues. The germline V gene has CDR1 SEHNR and CDR2 FQNEAQ (reference sequence). Trimming cost V 1 base and J 10 bases, with 17 bases left between them. CDR3 loop: CASSLDSQGKGEQFF. DNA for the CDR3: TGTGCCAGCAGCTTAGATTCACAGGGAAAAGGGGAGCAGTTCTTC.

J is TRBJ2-7 and V is TRBV5-1; D is unresolved. The CDR3 covers 13 residues. Germline V gene sequence: CDR1 SGHRS, CDR2 YFSETQ. Trimming stripped 1 base from V and 1 base from J, with 6 bases between. The CDR3 loop reads CASSLIGSYEQYF. In nucleotides, the CDR3 is TGCGCCAGCAGCTTGATTGGGTCCTACGAGCAGTACTTC. Supplemented by reference TRBV5-1 and TRBJ2-7, the full variable domain reads KAGVTQTPRYLIKTRGQQVTLSCSPISGHRSVSWYQQTPGQGLQFLFEYFSETQRNKGNFPGRFSGRQFSNSRSEMNVSTLELGDSALYLCASSLIGSYEQYFGPGTRLTVT.

The chain recombines TRBV5-4 with TRBJ1-1; D remains unclear. Trimming shortened V by 0 bases and J by 1 base, and 10 bases separated the two germline ends. Germline V CDR1 and CDR2: SGHNT, YYREEE (reference sequence). The CDR3 totals 15 residues. Here the CDR3 reads CASSLAGPSNTEAFF. DNA of the CDR3: TGTGCCAGCAGCTTGGCCGGGCCATCGAACACTGAAGCTTTCTTT.

The CDR3 sequence: CASSQARGRNTIYF. The CDR3 coding sequence is TGTGCCAGCAGCCAAGCCAGGGGGCGTAACACCATATATTTT. This chain links TRBV3-1 (or the pseudogene TRBV3-2) with TRBJ1-3; 8 bases are a match to TRBD1. The V gene end was trimmed by 1 base and the J gene end by 7 bases; junction bases not matched to a gene: 3. CDR1 LGHDT and CDR2 YNNKEL come from the germline V gene (reference sequence). The CDR3 has 14 amino acids.

The chain recombines TRBV11-2 with TRBJ2-1, with a weak D call TRBD2 (5 bases). Germline values: CDR1 SGHAT, CDR2 FQNNGV. The V gene lost 4 bases and the J gene lost 3 bases, with 13 bases spanning the gap. The CDR3 has 15 amino acids. This chain's CDR3 is CASSSSPPNYNEQFF. CDR3 coding DNA: TGTGCCAGCAGCTCTAGCCCCCCCAACTACAATGAGCAGTTCTTC.

The V call is TRBV18, the J call TRBJ2-1; 9 bases line up with TRBD2. J lost 1 base, V lost 4 bases, and 5 bases had no gene match. Looked up from germline, CDR1 is KGHSH and CDR2 is LQKENI. CDR3 length equals 16 residues. The CDR3 coding sequence is TGTGCCAGCTCACAAAGACTAGCGGAGTCCTACAATGAGCAGTTCTTC. This codes for CASSQRLAESYNEQFF.

This sequence joins TRBV29-1 and TRBJ2-2; maybe TRBD2 (5 bases). The germline V and J ends were trimmed by 0 bases and 6 bases, with 5 bases remaining between them. The CDR3 is made up of 12 amino acids. The germline gives CDR1 SQVTM, CDR2 ANQGSEA. The CDR3 here is CSVEERAGELFF. The CDR3 DNA sequence: TGCAGCGTTGAAGAGAGGGCCGGGGAGCTGTTTTTT.

V and J are TRBV11-3 and TRBJ1-1; D not certain. The CDR3 totals 15 residues. CDR1 and CDR2 from the germline V gene are SGHNT and YENEEA. V shed 1 base and J shed 3 bases, with 12 bases lying between them. For the CDR3, the DNA is TGTGCCAGCAGCTTAGGGGCAGCCGGGGACACTGAAGCTTTCTTT. Translating gives CASSLGAAGDTEAFF.

The chain couples TRBV3-1 (or the pseudogene TRBV3-2) to TRBJ2-5, with 7 bases lining up with TRBD1. This CDR3 region has 13 residues. Trimming at V came to 4 bases and at J to 5 bases, leaving 4 bases not matched to a gene. Germline CDR1 and CDR2: LGHDT and YNNKEL (reference sequence). The DNA of the CDR3 is TGTGCCAGCAGCCCGGGACAGTGGGAGACCCAGTACTTC. It encodes CASSPGQWETQYF.

V usage is TRBV10-2 and J usage is TRBJ1-3, with 8 bases lining up with TRBD1. Germline V lookup: CDR1 WSHSY, CDR2 SAAADI. Trimming at V came to 6 bases and at J to 1 base, leaving 2 bases not matched to a gene. CDR3 length: 14 amino acids. The DNA for the CDR3 is TGCGCCAGCAGGAGGACAGGGTCTGGAAACACCATATATTTT. Amino acids: CASRRTGSGNTIYF.

The rearrangement uses TRBV7-8 and TRBJ2-5, with D possibly being TRBD1 (6 bases). The germline CDR1 and CDR2 sequences are SGHVS and FQNEAQ. Trimming took off 1 base at V and 1 base at J, with 10 bases between the two ends. CDR3 length: 15 amino acids. The DNA of the CDR3 is TGTGCCAGCAGCTTAGAAGGGGGTGGCCAAGAGACCCAGTACTTC. Residues: CASSLEGGGQETQYF.

The chain links TRBV24-1 to TRBJ2-2; TRBD1 agrees at 7 bases. Germline V gene sequence: CDR1 KGHDR, CDR2 SFDVKD. The CDR3 runs 16 residues. Trimming at V came to 4 bases and at J to 2 bases, leaving 6 bases not matched to a gene. In nucleotides, the CDR3 is TGTGCCACCAGTGACATCCGGGACAGTAACACCGGGGAGCTGTTTTTT. Its translation: CATSDIRDSNTGELFF.

CDR3 protein: CASSQSPSGRFEQYF. The CDR3 region has the DNA TGTGCCAGCAGCCAATCTCCTAGCGGGAGGTTCGAGCAGTACTTC. The genes are TRBV14 and TRBJ2-7; 11 bases are a match to TRBD2. CDR1 is SGHDN, CDR2 FVKESK, per germline. V lost 2 bases, J lost 6 bases, and 6 bases stayed unmatched. The CDR3 is 15 residues long. The full variable domain, its missing parts supplied by reference TRBV14 and TRBJ2-7, is EAGVTQFPSHSVIEKGQTVTLRCDPISGHDNLYWYRRVMGKEIKFLLHFVKESKQDESGMPNNRFLAERTGGTYSTLKVQPAELEDSGVYFCASSQSPSGRFEQYFGPGTRLTVT.

The genes are TRBV19 and TRBJ1-3; 7 bases are shared with TRBD1. The CDR3 length is 14 residues. V lost 5 bases to trimming and J lost 5 bases; unmatched junction nucleotides: 6. Germline V CDR1 and CDR2: LNHDA, SQIVND (reference sequence). CDR3 sequence reads: CASSSGTERNTIYF. In DNA, the CDR3 is TGTGCCAGTAGTTCCGGGACAGAAAGAAACACCATATATTTT.

This clone was detected once. The chain employs TRBV7-8 and TRBJ1-1, with TRBD1 as a possible D gene (5 bases). Per germline, CDR1 SGHVS and CDR2 FQNEAQ. V was shortened by 5 bases and J by 8 bases, with 15 bases between the two germline ends. CDR3 length: 13 amino acids. The chain's CDR3 is CASSPGTGEEAFF. The CDR3 nucleotides are TGTGCCAGCAGCCCTGGCACAGGAGAGGAAGCTTTCTTT.

The chain employs TRBV4-1 and TRBJ1-2; D perhaps matches TRBD1 (5 bases). V was clipped by 0 bases and J by 5 bases, with 13 bases between them. Germline V gene sequence: CDR1 MGHRA, CDR2 YSYEKL. CDR3 length: 15 residues. CDR3 coding DNA: TGCGCCAGCAGCCAAGAGGAAGGGGCGGAGTATGGCTACACCTTC. Protein: CASSQEEGAEYGYTF.

The genes are TRBV10-3 and TRBJ2-2, with TRBD1 identical over 7 bases. V was clipped by 0 bases and J by 1 base; unmatched bases: 2. CDR1 and CDR2 (germline): ENHRY, SYGVKD. The CDR3 spans 16 residues. CDR3 protein: CAISESGTENTGELFF. CDR3 coding DNA: TGTGCCATCAGTGAGTCTGGGACAGAGAACACCGGGGAGCTGTTTTTT.

The chain employs TRBV6-5 and TRBJ1-6, with 9 bases fitting TRBD1. The CDR3 runs 13 residues. Germline V CDR1 and CDR2: MNHEY, SVGAGI. V was pared by 7 bases and J by 6 bases, with 1 base of the junction left unmatched. CDR3: CASTDRGNSPLHF. Here the CDR3 DNA reads TGTGCCAGCACGGACAGGGGTAATTCACCCCTCCACTTT.

The rearrangement joins TRBV27 to TRBJ1-4; perhaps TRBD1 as D (6 bases). V lost 2 bases and J lost 7, with 11 bases in between. The germline CDR1 and CDR2 sequences are MNHEY and SMNVEV (reference sequence). The CDR3 covers 14 residues. Written as DNA, the CDR3 is TGTGCCAGCAGTTTAACAGGGTTAGGTGAAAAACTGTTTTTT. Protein: CASSLTGLGEKLFF.

V and J are TRBV7-3 and TRBJ1-2; possible D gene TRBD1, 5 bases. The CDR3 sequence is 13 residues long. V was trimmed by 8 bases and J by 4 bases, leaving 14 bases between them. The germline V gene encodes CDR1 SGHTA and CDR2 FQGTGA. CDR3 region: CASSKDKTYGYTF. CDR3 DNA: TGTGCCAGCTCTAAGGACAAGACCTATGGCTACACCTTC.

This sequence joins TRBV28 and TRBJ2-7; 8 bases are a match to TRBD1. V trimming: 1 base; J trimming: 6 bases; junction bases outside the gene matches: 8. The CDR3 extends over 15 amino acids. In germline, CDR1 is MDHEN, CDR2 SYDVKM. For the CDR3, the DNA is TGTGCCAGCAGTTTATCCGGGGACAGGTTATCCGAGCAGTACTTC. It is translated as CASSLSGDRLSEQYF.

The J gene is TRBJ1-1, the V gene TRBV19; D ambiguous. The CDR3 contains 13 residues. CDR1 is LNHDA and CDR2 is SQIVND in the germline V gene (reference sequence). Trimming left V 0 bases short and J 6 bases short, with 8 bases between. In DNA, the CDR3 is TGTGCCAGTAGTATAGATTGGCCACCTGAAGCTTTCTTT. Its translation is CASSIDWPPEAFF.

V is TRBV5-4 and J is TRBJ2-6; D might be TRBD2 (5 bases). The CDR3 is 17 residues long. Germline CDR1 is SGHNT and CDR2 is YYREEE (reference sequence). Trimming removed 0 bases from V and 0 bases from J, with 10 bases in between. CDR3 in amino acids: CASSLVVGVSGANVLTF. The DNA of the CDR3 is TGTGCCAGCAGCTTGGTAGTCGGGGTCTCTGGGGCCAACGTCCTGACTTTC.

The rearrangement links TRBV10-3 to TRBJ1-5, with D unresolved. In germline, CDR1 is ENHRY, CDR2 SYGVKD. V was clipped by 3 bases and J by 5 bases, with 14 bases between them. This CDR3 has 15 residues. CDR3 residues: CAISDTPRADQPQHF. The CDR3 DNA sequence: TGTGCCATCAGTGATACCCCTCGGGCAGATCAGCCCCAGCATTTT.

The CDR3 reads CASSHGLLGYEQYF. The CDR3 DNA reads as TGCGCCAGCAGCCATGGCCTACTTGGTTACGAGCAGTACTTC. The V and J genes are TRBV4-1 and TRBJ2-7; D is unresolved. CDR1 and CDR2 from the germline V gene are MGHRA and YSYEKL. Trimming shortened V by 3 bases and J by 4 bases, and 13 bases separated the two germline ends. The CDR3 runs to 14 residues.

This clone was observed once. The CDR3 reads CAISEVGAGDEQYF. The CDR3 DNA is TGTGCCATCAGTGAAGTGGGGGCAGGGGACGAGCAGTACTTC. V is TRBV10-3 and J is TRBJ2-7, with D tentatively TRBD1 (6 bases). The CDR3 loop spans 14 amino acids. Looked up from germline, CDR1 is ENHRY and CDR2 is SYGVKD. Deletions cut 3 bases from V and 5 bases from J, with 14 bases between.

The V call is TRBV6-5, the J call TRBJ2-5; tentatively, D is TRBD1 (5 bases). CDR3 length equals 14 residues. Trimming stripped 5 bases from V and 2 bases from J, with 12 bases between. Germline V gives CDR1 MNHEY, CDR2 SVGAGI. CDR3 sequence: CASSRTRSQETQYF. CDR3 DNA: TGTGCCAGCAGTCGGACACGCTCTCAAGAGACCCAGTACTTC.